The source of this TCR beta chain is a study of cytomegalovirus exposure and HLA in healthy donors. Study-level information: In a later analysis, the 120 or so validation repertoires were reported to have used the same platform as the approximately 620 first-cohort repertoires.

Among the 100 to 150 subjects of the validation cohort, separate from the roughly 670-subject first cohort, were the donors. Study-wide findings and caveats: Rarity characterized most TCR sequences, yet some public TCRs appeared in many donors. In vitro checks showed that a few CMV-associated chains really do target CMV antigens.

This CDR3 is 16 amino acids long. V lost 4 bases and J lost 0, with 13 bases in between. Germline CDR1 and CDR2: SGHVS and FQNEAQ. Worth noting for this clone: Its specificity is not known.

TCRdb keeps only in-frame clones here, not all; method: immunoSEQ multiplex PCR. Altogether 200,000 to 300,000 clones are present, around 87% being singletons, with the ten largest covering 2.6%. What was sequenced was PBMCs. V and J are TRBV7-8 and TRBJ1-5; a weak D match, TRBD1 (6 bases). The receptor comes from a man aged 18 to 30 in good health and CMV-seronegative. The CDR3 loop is CASSSRDRPSNQPQHF. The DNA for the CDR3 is TGTGCCAGCAGCTCGAGAGACAGGCCTAGCAATCAGCCCCAGCATTTT. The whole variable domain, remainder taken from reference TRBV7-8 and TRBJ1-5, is GAGVSQSPRYKVAKRGQDVALRCDPISGHVSLFWYQQALGQGPEFLTYFQNEAQLDKSGLPSDRFFAERPEGSVSTLKIQRTQQEDSAVYLCASSSRDRPSNQPQHFGDGTRLSIL.